The 29 T cell receptor beta chains listed next were all sequenced from one sample in a study of T-cell memory formation after mild COVID-19. TCRdb fed the 5' RACE reads into MiXCR, producing one record per CDR3 protein. The data hold about 210,000 distinct CDR3 sequences, with about 27% observed a single time. Material for sequencing was PBMCs or a T cell subset sorted from them (not recorded which). These receptors all stem from an adult woman who had mild COVID-19 (a few samples of this study predate the infection). Cell type and time point are not known.

The V call is TRBV24-1, the J call TRBJ2-7, with D possibly being TRBD2 (5 bases). The CDR3 extends over 15 amino acids. CDR1 KGHDR and CDR2 SFDVKD come from the germline V gene. V dropped 3 bases and J dropped 4 bases, with 15 bases sitting between them. The CDR3 spells CATSDGSEFGYEQYF. The CDR3 region has the DNA TGTGCCACCAGTGATGGGAGCGAATTTGGGTACGAGCAGTACTTC.

This clonotype was counted a few times. V usage is TRBV12-3 or TRBV12-4 and J usage is TRBJ2-2; no definite D call. The V end was cut by 6 bases, the J end by 5 bases, with 22 bases between. The CDR3 has 17 residues. The CDR3 loop reads CASSFIPHEFGTGELFF. The DNA for the CDR3 is TGTGCCAGCAGCTTCATCCCCCACGAGTTCGGGACCGGGGAGCTGTTTTTT.

The chain combines TRBV4-1 with TRBJ1-2; TRBD1 agrees at 7 bases. The germline CDR1 and CDR2 sequences are MGHRA and YSYEKL. Unmatched junction bases numbered 20, after V lost 3 bases and J lost 4 bases. CDR3 length: 19 residues. CDR3 region: CASSQDSGTASALPYGYTF. CDR3 sequence (DNA): TGCGCCAGCAGCCAGGACTCCGGGACAGCATCTGCTCTCCCCTATGGCTACACCTTC.

This clonotype was found a few times. The chain links TRBV20-1 to TRBJ1-1; D call uncertain. CDR1 DFQATT and CDR2 SNEGSKA come from the germline V gene (reference sequence). The CDR3 is 13 residues long. Trimming shortened V by 1 base and J by 1 base, and 7 bases separated the two germline ends. CDR3 DNA sequence: TGCAGTGCTAGAGTCCCGGGGAACACTGAAGCTTTCTTT. Its translation is CSARVPGNTEAFF.

The chain couples TRBV19 to TRBJ2-4; the match to TRBD2 covers 7 bases. This CDR3 is 16 amino acids long. The germline gives CDR1 LNHDA, CDR2 SQIVND (reference sequence). V shed 3 bases and J 0 bases; nucleotides not matched to a gene: 5. CDR3 loop: CASSIGPSGAKNIQYF. CDR3 DNA: TGTGCCAGTAGTATTGGGCCTAGCGGAGCCAAAAACATTCAGTACTTC. The entire variable domain, with the rest obtained from reference TRBV19 and TRBJ2-4, is as follows: DGGITQSPKYLFRKEGQNVTLSCEQNLNHDAMYWYRQDPGQGLRLIYYSQIVNDFQKGDIAEGYSVSREKKESFPLTVTSAQKNPTAFYLCASSIGPSGAKNIQYFGAGTRLSVL.

This chain connects TRBV12-5 to TRBJ2-3; maybe TRBD1 (6 bases). V lost 2 bases and J 2 bases, leaving 17 bases between the germline ends. CDR3 length: 17 amino acids. Germline lookup yields CDR1 LGHNT and CDR2 FRNRAP. CDR3 nucleotides: TGTGCTAGTGGTTTGCTCAGGCAGGGGCGGTACACAGATACGCAGTATTTT. It specifies CASGLLRQGRYTDTQYF.

V is TRBV7-9 and J is TRBJ2-7; D is ambiguous. The CDR3 is made up of 15 amino acids. V was clipped by 0 bases and J by 2 bases, with 11 bases between them. CDR1 is SEHNR, CDR2 FQNEAQ, per germline (reference sequence). Here the CDR3 reads CASSLAQTLTYEQYF. Written as DNA, the CDR3 is TGTGCCAGCAGCTTAGCCCAGACACTCACCTACGAGCAGTACTTC.

This chain joins TRBV30 and TRBJ2-2; 8 bases fit TRBD1. V shed 8 bases, J shed 2 bases, and the junction held 4 bases outside the gene matches. Germline V gene data show CDR1 as GTSNPN and CDR2 as SVGIG (reference sequence). This CDR3 contains 13 residues. CDR3: CATDRDNTGELFF. The CDR3 coding sequence is TGTGCCACGGACAGGGACAACACCGGGGAGCTGTTTTTT.

The chain couples TRBV7-9 to TRBJ1-2; D remains unclear. The V end was cut by 0 bases, the J end by 3 bases, with 14 bases between. The CDR3 has 16 residues. Germline V gene sequence: CDR1 SEHNR, CDR2 FQNEAQ (reference sequence). The CDR3 spells CASSLAGGGIYYGYTF. CDR3 DNA sequence: TGTGCCAGCAGCTTAGCAGGCGGAGGTATATACTATGGCTACACCTTC.

This clonotype was seen only a few times. V and J are TRBV20-1 and TRBJ1-5; D gene unclear. This CDR3 spans 16 amino acids. The V gene's germline CDR1 is DFQATT and CDR2 SNEGSKA (reference sequence). V was cut by 0 bases and J by 0 bases, with 12 bases left in between. This CDR3 reads CSAREGGPYSNQPQHF. The DNA for the CDR3 is TGCAGTGCTAGAGAAGGAGGACCCTATAGCAATCAGCCCCAGCATTTT.

The V gene is TRBV24-1, the J gene TRBJ2-7, with no clear D. CDR3 length equals 13 residues. Germline V lookup: CDR1 KGHDR, CDR2 SFDVKD. Trimming took 2 bases from V and 7 from J, leaving 11 bases between them. Here the CDR3 reads CATSDSRLGEQYF. DNA for the CDR3: TGTGCCACCAGTGATTCCCGACTTGGAGAGCAGTACTTC.

This clonotype appeared a few times. The chain recombines TRBV11-2 with TRBJ1-6; D gene unclear. The CDR3 has 14 residues. Between the trimmed V and J ends, which lost 3 bases and 10 bases, there was a span of 13 bases. Germline V gene sequence: CDR1 SGHAT, CDR2 FQNNGV. As DNA, the CDR3 is TGTGCCAGCAGCTTGGATCCTGGTAACTCACCCCTCCACTTT. It is translated as CASSLDPGNSPLHF. The full variable domain, with the rest looked up from reference TRBV11-2 and TRBJ1-6, is EAGVAQSPRYKIIEKRQSVAFWCNPISGHATLYWYQQILGQGPKLLIQFQNNGVVDDSQLPKDRFSAERLKGVDSTLKIQPAKLEDSAVYLCASSLDPGNSPLHFGNGTRLTVT.

This clonotype appeared a few times. V gene TRBV5-1 combines with J gene TRBJ2-2, with 13 bases aligning to TRBD2. The CDR3 totals 18 residues. Germline V gene data show CDR1 as SGHRS and CDR2 as YFSETQ. V lost 4 bases and J lost 7; bases outside the gene matches: 13. The CDR3 DNA is TGCGCCAGCAGCCTGCCGGGACTAGCGGGAAAAGATGGCGGGGAGCTGTTTTTT. This translates into CASSLPGLAGKDGGELFF.

This clonotype came up a few times. The rearrangement joins TRBV29-1 to TRBJ2-7; D may be TRBD1 (6 bases). This CDR3 contains 14 residues. Germline values: CDR1 SQVTM, CDR2 ANQGSEA. V was cut by 6 bases and J by 0 bases, with 15 bases left in between. For the CDR3, the DNA is TGCAGCGTCAGGGGCGGGTCTAACTCCTACGAGCAGTACTTC. This codes for CSVRGGSNSYEQYF.

This clonotype came up a few times. This chain links TRBV7-9 with TRBJ1-2; a possible D gene is TRBD1 (5 bases). The V gene's germline CDR1 is SEHNR and CDR2 FQNEAQ (reference sequence). The V and J ends lost 5 bases and 3 bases respectively, with 16 bases between them. The CDR3 has 15 residues. The CDR3: CASSGYRGSDYGYTF. The CDR3, as DNA: TGTGCCAGCAGCGGCTATAGGGGCTCGGACTATGGCTACACCTTC.

V usage is TRBV18 and J usage is TRBJ1-2; maybe TRBD1 (6 bases). The CDR3 has 14 amino acids. V lost 8 bases to trimming and J lost 3 bases, with 16 bases between them. Germline-derived CDR1 and CDR2 are KGHSH and LQKENI. The CDR3 loop reads CASKLAGEDYGYTF. For the CDR3, the DNA is TGTGCCAGCAAACTAGCAGGGGAAGACTATGGCTACACCTTC. The full variable domain, completed using reference TRBV18 and TRBJ1-2, is NAGVMQNPRHLVRRRGQEARLRCSPMKGHSHVYWYRQLPEEGLKFMVYLQKENIIDESGMPKERFSAEFPKEGPSILRIQQVVRGDSAAYFCASKLAGEDYGYTFGSGTRLTVV.

V usage is TRBV4-1 and J usage is TRBJ2-4; D is unclear. Per germline, CDR1 MGHRA and CDR2 YSYEKL. V lost 4 bases, J lost 1 base, and 8 bases lay in between. This CDR3 contains 14 residues. CDR3 region: CASSPTQAKNIQYF. The CDR3 DNA sequence: TGCGCCAGCAGCCCGACACAGGCCAAAAACATTCAGTACTTC.

The chain carries TRBV11-3 and TRBJ2-1, with 10 bases matching TRBD1. After removal of 2 bases from V and 5 bases from J, the junction contained 9 bases not matched to a gene. This CDR3 is 17 amino acids long. From germline, CDR1 is SGHNT and CDR2 YENEEA. CDR3 nucleotide sequence: TGTGCCAGCAGCTTACTACCGGGACAGGGGACCAACAATGAGCAGTTCTTC. This gives the protein CASSLLPGQGTNNEQFF.

In this sample, this clonotype turned up a few times. The J gene is TRBJ2-6, the V gene TRBV18; D not certain. Trimming removed 3 bases from V and 1 base from J, with 13 bases in between. CDR1 and CDR2 from the germline V gene are KGHSH and LQKENI. The CDR3 is 17 amino acids. The chain's CDR3 is CASSPTSGISGANVLTF. DNA for the CDR3: TGTGCCAGCTCACCCACTTCGGGCATTTCTGGGGCCAACGTCCTGACTTTC.

CDR3 in DNA: TGTGCCTGGGCCGCACTTCTAGCCGGGGAGCTGTTTTTT. Protein sequence: CAWAALLAGELFF. J is TRBJ2-2 and V is TRBV30; the D is unclear. The CDR3 sequence is 13 residues long. Germline CDR1 is GTSNPN and CDR2 is SVGIG (reference sequence). V dropped 5 bases and J dropped 6 bases, with 13 bases sitting between them.

This clonotype was seen only a few times. The chain recombines TRBV29-1 with TRBJ1-4, with D tentatively TRBD1 (6 bases). This CDR3 spans 13 amino acids. The V gene lost 4 bases and the J gene lost 6 bases, with 12 bases spanning the gap. Germline loops: CDR1 SQVTM, CDR2 ANQGSEA. Written as DNA, the CDR3 is TGCAGCGTTGGCCGGGACACTCATGAAAAACTGTTTTTT. Amino acid sequence: CSVGRDTHEKLFF.

This clonotype was observed a few times. The junction does not match germline at one end; this may be a read error. The chain has TRBV7-9 and TRBJ2-1; D gene unclear. Germline CDR1 SEHNR, CDR2 FQNEAQ (reference sequence). CDR3 length equals 15 residues. CDR3 protein: CATSTRSGSYNEQFF. The DNA for the CDR3 is TGTGCCACCAGCACAAGGTCTGGCTCCTACAATGAGCAGTTCTTC.

This chain links TRBV4-3 with TRBJ1-2, with TRBD1 identical over 7 bases. The CDR3 has 16 amino acids. Unmatched junction bases numbered 11, after V lost 7 bases and J lost 0 bases. CDR1 is LGHNA and CDR2 is YSLEER in the germline V gene. The CDR3 spells CASTPGGTGANYGYTF. CDR3 bases: TGCGCCAGCACCCCCGGAGGCACAGGGGCTAACTATGGCTACACCTTC.

The CDR3 DNA reads as TGTGCCAGCAGCGTGATACCAGGGGTTTATGAGCAGTTCTTC. Translating it yields CASSVIPGVYEQFF. The chain has TRBV9 and TRBJ2-1, with D maybe TRBD1 (6 bases). CDR3 size: 14 residues. Trimming shortened V by 2 bases and J by 8 bases, and 14 bases separated the two germline ends. Germline values: CDR1 SGDLS, CDR2 YYNGEE.

The rearrangement joins TRBV27 to TRBJ1-5, with 12 bases lining up with TRBD1. The CDR3 runs to 19 residues. In germline, CDR1 is MNHEY, CDR2 SMNVEV (reference sequence). J gave up 2 bases and V 6 bases, and 14 bases lay outside the gene matches. The CDR3 nucleotides read TGTGCCAGCAGCCCAATATCCGGGACAGGGGGCTTGGGCAATCAGCCCCAGCATTTT. Translated, it gives CASSPISGTGGLGNQPQHF.

The chain joins TRBV20-1 to TRBJ2-1, with D perhaps matching TRBD2 (6 bases). V was trimmed by 0 bases and J by 5 bases, leaving 17 bases between them. The germline gives CDR1 DFQATT, CDR2 SNEGSKA (reference sequence). The CDR3 covers 16 residues. The CDR3 region has the DNA TGCAGTGCTAGAGATTTTGGGACTCTGGACGACAATGAGCAGTTCTTC. As protein: CSARDFGTLDDNEQFF.

This sequence joins TRBV5-1 and TRBJ2-2, with D uncertain. V lost 4 bases and J lost 6, with 10 bases in between. CDR1 is SGHRS and CDR2 is YFSETQ in the germline V gene. This CDR3 is 13 amino acids long. The CDR3: CASSADVPGELFF. CDR3 sequence (DNA): TGCGCCAGCAGCGCGGACGTACCCGGGGAGCTGTTTTTT.

This clonotype was found a few times. The chain joins TRBV7-9 to TRBJ2-5, with unresolved D. Germline values: CDR1 SEHNR, CDR2 FQNEAQ (reference sequence). With 1 base removed from V and 5 bases from J, the gap between germline ends came to 20 bases. The CDR3 extends over 17 amino acids. Written as DNA, the CDR3 is TGTGCCAGCAGCTTAGTCGGAATAGGGCCTAGAGCGGAGACCCAGTACTTC. Residues: CASSLVGIGPRAETQYF.

The chain employs TRBV5-1 and TRBJ1-1; 8 bases map to TRBD1. The V segment lost 5 bases and the J segment 3 bases; nucleotides outside the gene matches: 9. Germline loops: CDR1 SGHRS, CDR2 YFSETQ. The CDR3 is 15 amino acids. The CDR3 protein is CASRDLRGQDTEAFF. CDR3 bases: TGCGCCAGCAGGGACCTCAGGGGACAGGACACTGAAGCTTTCTTT.